This TCR beta chain was observed in a study of blood T cell repertoires in COVID-19. Study at large: Samples representing acute and convalescent COVID-19 were sourced from the United States, Italy and Spain. PBMCs, B-cell-depleted T cells, or T cells were the source of the cDNA or gDNA that made up the material.

This clone was seen a handful of times. Trimming shortened V by 11 bases and J by 10 bases, and 18 bases separated the two germline ends. Per the germline V gene, CDR1 is MNHEY and CDR2 is SVGAGI. The CDR3 spans 13 residues. In the original analysis: Scientists estimated how many nucleated cells there were by amplifying reference gene primers. Repertoires were generated with immunoSEQ multiplex PCR, while TCRdb's copy carries only in-frame clones and drops some. The V and J calls and clone size come from that table; D and trimming were worked out from the DNA. The sample records 210,000 or so clones, around 86% being singletons.

What was sequenced was peripheral blood. This receptor was identified in a man aged 35 to 55 with acute or convalescent COVID-19. The V gene is TRBV6-5, the J gene TRBJ1-6; D unresolved. The CDR3 protein is CASGISPRSPLHF. The DNA for the CDR3 is TGTGCCTCCGGTATATCCCCCCGATCACCCCTCCACTTT.